The rows below give T cell receptor beta chains drawn from one sample of a study of cytomegalovirus exposure and HLA in healthy donors. Using immunoSEQ multiplex PCR, the repertoire was profiled, and TCRdb retains in-frame clones only, with some absent. This sample has under 250,000 clones, with less than 85% found just once. The sequenced material came from PBMCs. The source is a man between 18 and 35 years old in good health and CMV-seronegative. The CDR3 runs from the conserved cysteine through the conserved F or W. A D gene is named only where the DNA matches it firmly. Clone sizes are given selectively: once, few, many, or a class where the clone is expanded.

TRBJ2-7 NA 15 TRBV5-1 NA CASSFGGTEPYEQYF TGCGCCAGCAGCTTCGGAGGGACGGAACCCTACGAGCAGTACTTC
TRBJ2-7 NA 14 TRBV15 NA CATSRETGTYEQYF TGTGCCACCAGCAGAGAGACGGGAACCTACGAGCAGTACTTC
TRBJ2-7 NA 16 TRBV27 NA CASSPTDWSVHDEQYF TGTGCCAGCAGTCCGACAGACTGGTCCGTACATGACGAGCAGTACTTC
TRBJ1-2 NA 12 TRBV29-1 NA CSVDQGGEGYTF TGCAGCGTAGATCAGGGAGGGGAAGGCTACACCTTC
TRBJ1-2 few 13 TRBV27 NA CASSQDPRYGYTF TGTGCCAGCAGCCAAGACCCGAGGTATGGCTACACCTTC
TRBJ2-7 NA 13 TRBV27 NA CASRGTSHYEQYF TGTGCCAGTAGAGGGACTTCTCACTACGAGCAGTACTTC
TRBJ2-7 NA 12 TRBV21-1 NA CASSIYRAEQYF TGTGCCAGCAGCATATACAGGGCCGAGCAGTACTTC
TRBJ2-3 once 13 TRBV7-3 TRBD2 CASSLEREDTQYF TGTGCCAGCAGCTTAGAGCGGGAAGATACGCAGTATTTT
TRBJ1-3 NA 16 TRBV21-1 NA CASSIKGGDSGNTIYF TGTGCCAGCAGCATCAAGGGCGGGGACTCTGGAAACACCATATATTTT
TRBJ2-7 NA 16 TRBV30 NA CAWSVRGTHPREEQYF TGTGCCTGGAGTGTACGGGGGACTCACCCCCGGGAGGAGCAGTACTTC
TRBJ2-3 NA 16 TRBV13 TRBD2 CASSSQREDSTDTQYF TGTGCCAGCAGCTCCCAGCGGGAGGATAGCACAGATACGCAGTATTTT
TRBJ2-1 NA 13 TRBV11-2 TRBD1 CASTTGANNEQFF TGTGCCAGCACCACAGGGGCAAACAATGAGCAGTTCTTC
TRBJ1-1 NA 13 TRBV6-6 TRBD1 CASERTGNTEAFF TGTGCCAGCGAGAGGACAGGGAACACTGAAGCTTTCTTT
TRBJ2-7 NA 15 TRBV6-1 NA CASSEVHPALGEQYF TGTGCCAGCAGTGAGGTACACCCGGCCCTCGGGGAGCAGTACTTC
TRBJ2-1 once 16 TRBV7-9 NA CASSAAQGIEGDEQFF TGTGCCAGCAGCGCCGCTCAGGGGATAGAAGGGGATGAGCAGTTCTTC
TRBJ2-1 NA 14 TRBV30 TRBD2 CAWSLGTSGRAEFF TGTGCCTGGAGTCTCGGGACTAGCGGGAGGGCAGAGTTCTTC
TRBJ1-1 NA 16 TRBV21-1 NA CASSKVKPGDSTEAFF TGTGCCAGCAGCAAAGTAAAGCCCGGGGACAGCACTGAAGCTTTCTTT
TRBJ1-3 NA 14 TRBV6-1 NA CASSEQGSGNTIYF TGTGCCAGCAGTGAACAGGGGTCGGGAAACACCATATATTTT
TRBJ2-4 once 16 TRBV5-4 TRBD2 CASSGGLAGGEDIQYF TGTGCCAGCAGCGGGGGACTAGCGGGAGGGGAGGACATTCAGTACTTC
TRBJ2-6 once 17 TRBV10-2 TRBD1 CASSPGTGPSGANVLTF TGCGCCAGCAGTCCCGGGACAGGGCCCTCTGGGGCCAACGTCCTGACTTTC
TRBJ1-2 few 15 TRBV28 TRBD1 CASSPGADRLHGYTF TGTGCCAGCAGTCCCGGGGCGGACAGGTTGCATGGCTACACCTTC
TRBJ1-2 NA 11 TRBV20-1 NA CSATHGAGYTF TGCAGTGCTACTCATGGGGCGGGCTACACCTTC
TRBJ1-1 NA 13 TRBV30 NA CAWILVGSTEAFF TGTGCCTGGATTCTAGTCGGGAGCACTGAAGCTTTCTTT
TRBJ1-1 NA 14 TRBV6-5 NA CASSYSGRGTEAFF TGTGCCAGCAGTTACTCGGGGAGGGGCACTGAAGCTTTCTTT
TRBJ1-4 NA 14 TRBV7-2 NA CASSLQGSNEKLFF TGTGCCAGCAGCTTACAGGGGTCTAATGAAAAACTGTTTTTT
TRBJ1-6 once 14 TRBV29-1 NA CSVAGEYGNSPLHF TGCAGCGTCGCAGGGGAATACGGCAATTCACCCCTCCACTTT
TRBJ2-3 few 16 TRBV11-2 TRBD2 CASSPRDSGGTDTQYF TGTGCCAGCAGCCCCCGGGATAGCGGGGGCACAGATACGCAGTATTTT
TRBJ1-4 NA 14 TRBV9 NA CASSAGTTNEKLFF TGTGCCAGCAGCGCCGGGACAACTAATGAAAAACTGTTTTTT
TRBJ2-7 NA 14 TRBV11-2 TRBD2 CASSLGLAGYEQYF TGTGCCAGCAGCTTAGGACTAGCGGGATACGAGCAGTACTTC
TRBJ2-3 once 15 TRBV6-5 TRBD2 CASSYSGGRTDTQYF TGTGCCAGCAGTTACAGTGGCGGGAGAACAGATACGCAGTATTTT
TRBJ2-3 NA 13 TRBV5-4 TRBD2 CASSKTSEDTQYF TGTGCCAGCAGCAAAACTAGCGAAGATACGCAGTATTTT
TRBJ2-1 NA 16 TRBV5-1 TRBD2 CASSRPGTSAANEQFF TGCGCCAGCAGCCGTCCCGGGACTAGCGCCGCAAATGAGCAGTTCTTC
TRBJ2-2 NA 16 TRBV30 TRBD2 CAWSGLAGLNTGELFF TGTGCCTGGAGCGGACTAGCGGGATTGAACACCGGGGAGCTGTTTTTT
TRBJ2-7 NA 14 TRBV5-6 TRBD2 CASSRLAETYEQYF TGTGCCAGCAGTAGACTAGCGGAGACCTACGAGCAGTACTTC
TRBJ1-1 once 12 TRBV28 NA CASSFNARGAFF TGTGCCAGCAGTTTTAACGCCCGCGGAGCTTTCTTT
TRBJ2-7 NA 12 TRBV6-1 NA CASISWGHEQYF TGTGCCAGCATCTCGTGGGGCCACGAGCAGTACTTC
TRBJ2-1 NA 13 TRBV6-5 NA CASSYSRGNEQFF TGTGCCAGCAGTTACTCACGGGGCAATGAGCAGTTCTTC
TRBJ1-2 once 11 TRBV20-1 NA CSALEVDGYTF TGCAGTGCTCTGGAGGTGGATGGCTACACCTTC
TRBJ2-1 NA 15 TRBV27 TRBD2 CASSPQAGGPNEQFF TGTGCCAGCAGTCCCCAAGCGGGAGGGCCGAATGAGCAGTTCTTC
TRBJ1-1 few 15 TRBV6-5 TRBD1 CASSSSLTGGTEAFF TGTGCCAGCAGTTCGAGCCTGACAGGGGGCACTGAAGCTTTCTTT
TRBJ2-7 NA 14 TRBV5-1 TRBD2 CASSALAGEGEQYF TGCGCCAGCAGCGCCCTAGCGGGAGAGGGAGAGCAGTACTTC
TRBJ2-7 NA 13 TRBV30 NA CAWRRAGGGEQYF TGTGCCTGGAGGAGAGCAGGGGGAGGCGAGCAGTACTTC
TRBJ2-7 NA 13 TRBV7-9 NA CASSPSSSYEQYF TGTGCCAGCAGCCCCTCCTCTTCCTACGAGCAGTACTTC
TRBJ2-7 NA 15 TRBV7-2 NA CASSLVQGLGYEQYF TGTGCCAGCAGCTTAGTTCAGGGTCTCGGCTACGAGCAGTACTTC
TRBJ1-5 NA 15 TRBV5-1 NA CASSLPPRGHQPQHF TGCGCCAGCAGCCTCCCCCCCAGGGGACATCAGCCCCAGCATTTT